Listed here are 4 T cell receptor beta chains from one sample, sequenced in a study of blood T cell repertoires in COVID-19. The table came from immunoSEQ multiplex PCR; TCRdb's copy has only in-frame clones and leaves some out. The table includes approximately 200,000 clones, roughly nine tenths detected once. Sequenced material: peripheral blood. The receptor set was obtained from a man between 65 and 85 years old with active or convalescent COVID-19.

This clone was picked up one time. The chain carries TRBV19 and TRBJ2-7; 11 positions match TRBD1. Germline V gene sequence: CDR1 LNHDA, CDR2 SQIVND (reference sequence). The CDR3 is made up of 16 amino acids. V trimming: 6 bases; J trimming: 4 bases; junction bases outside the gene matches: 11. The CDR3 DNA reads as TGTGCCAGTAGCCCAAGGACAGGGGGCGGTAGGTACGAGCAGTACTTC. Its protein is CASSPRTGGGRYEQYF.

The V gene is TRBV7-6, the J gene TRBJ2-1, with TRBD1 matching over 9 bases. This CDR3 spans 15 amino acids. V lost 0 bases and J lost 4; bases outside the gene matches: 1. CDR1 and CDR2 from the germline V gene are SGHVS and FNYEAQ. The CDR3 reads CASSLATGGYNEQFF. CDR3 in DNA: TGTGCCAGCAGCTTAGCGACAGGGGGGTACAATGAGCAGTTCTTC.

V gene TRBV12-2 combines with J gene TRBJ2-1; the table's D call of TRBD2 was not tested on the DNA. TRBV12-2 is deemed a pseudogene. The CDR3 consists of 15 residues. The CDR3 sequence is CASRFPRDSYNEQFF. CDR3 coding DNA: TGTGCAAGTCGCTTCCCGAGGGACTCCTACAATGAGCAGTTCTTC.

This chain connects TRBV19 to TRBJ2-7, with TRBD2 matching over 7 bases. V lost 5 bases and J lost 2; bases outside the gene matches: 9. In germline, CDR1 is LNHDA, CDR2 SQIVND (reference sequence). The CDR3 consists of 15 residues. CDR3 sequence: CASSPYGGGPYEQYF. The CDR3 DNA reads as TGTGCCAGTAGTCCTTATGGGGGGGGACCCTACGAGCAGTACTTC.